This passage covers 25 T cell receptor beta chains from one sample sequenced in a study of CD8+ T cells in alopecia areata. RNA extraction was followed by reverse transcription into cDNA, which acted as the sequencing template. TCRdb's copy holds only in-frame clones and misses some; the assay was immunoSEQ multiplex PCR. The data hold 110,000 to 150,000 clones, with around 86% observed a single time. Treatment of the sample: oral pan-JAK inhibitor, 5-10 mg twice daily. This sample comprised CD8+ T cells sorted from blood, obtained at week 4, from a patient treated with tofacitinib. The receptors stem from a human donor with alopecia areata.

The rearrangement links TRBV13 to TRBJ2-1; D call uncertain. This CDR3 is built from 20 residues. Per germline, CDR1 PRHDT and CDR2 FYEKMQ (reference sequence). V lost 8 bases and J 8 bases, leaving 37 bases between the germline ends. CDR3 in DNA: TGTGCCAGCGGATCAGAGACCGGGCCTCTTCATCCCCACCTCAGATATGAGCAGTTCTTC. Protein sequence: CASGSETGPLHPHLRYEQFF.

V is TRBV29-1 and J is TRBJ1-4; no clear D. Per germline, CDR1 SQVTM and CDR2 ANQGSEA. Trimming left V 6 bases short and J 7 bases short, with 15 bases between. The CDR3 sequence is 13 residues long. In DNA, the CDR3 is TGCAGCGTGGGAGGACGGAGCTCTGAAAAACTGTTTTTT. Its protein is CSVGGRSSEKLFF.

The CDR3 DNA follows: TGCAGCGTTGATATGATTAGGACAGGGGTTAGCGAGCAGTACTTC. This sequence encodes CSVDMIRTGVSEQYF. The chain joins TRBV29-1 to TRBJ2-7, with 9 bases that match TRBD1. CDR3 length equals 15 residues. Germline assignment: CDR1 SQVTM and CDR2 ANQGSEA. The V segment lost 3 bases and the J segment 6 bases; nucleotides outside the gene matches: 12.

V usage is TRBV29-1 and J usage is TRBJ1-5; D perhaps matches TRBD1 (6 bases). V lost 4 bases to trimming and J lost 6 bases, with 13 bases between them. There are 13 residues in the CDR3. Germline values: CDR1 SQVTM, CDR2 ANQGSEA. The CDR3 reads CSVGRGLTQPQHF. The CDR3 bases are TGCAGCGTTGGCCGGGGGCTTACTCAGCCCCAGCATTTT.

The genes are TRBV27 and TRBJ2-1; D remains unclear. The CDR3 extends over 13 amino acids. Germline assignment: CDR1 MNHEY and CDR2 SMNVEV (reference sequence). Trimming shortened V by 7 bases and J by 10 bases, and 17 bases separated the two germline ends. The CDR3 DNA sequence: TGTGCCAGCACCTCTCGTAGCCCACGGGAGCAGTTCTTC. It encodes CASTSRSPREQFF.

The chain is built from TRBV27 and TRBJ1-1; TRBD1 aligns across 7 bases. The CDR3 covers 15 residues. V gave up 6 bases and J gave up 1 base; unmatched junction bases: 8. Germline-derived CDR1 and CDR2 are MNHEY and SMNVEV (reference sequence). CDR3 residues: CASSLTGTANTEAFF. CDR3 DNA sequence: TGTGCCAGCAGCCTTACGGGGACAGCGAACACTGAAGCTTTCTTT.

CDR3 DNA: TGTGCCAGCAGCTCTGCTGGGGGGGGCACTGAAGCTTTCTTT. Translating gives CASSSAGGGTEAFF. The chain is built from TRBV5-4 and TRBJ1-1, with D tentatively TRBD1 (5 bases). Germline assignment: CDR1 SGHNT and CDR2 YYREEE (reference sequence). This CDR3 contains 14 residues. Deletions cut 3 bases from V and 4 bases from J, with 13 bases between. The full variable domain, rest sourced from reference TRBV5-4 and TRBJ1-1, is ETGVTQSPTHLIKTRGQQVTLRCSSQSGHNTVSWYQQALGQGPQFIFQYYREEENGRGNFPPRFSGLQFPNYSSELNVNALELDDSALYLCASSSAGGGTEAFFGQGTRLTVV.

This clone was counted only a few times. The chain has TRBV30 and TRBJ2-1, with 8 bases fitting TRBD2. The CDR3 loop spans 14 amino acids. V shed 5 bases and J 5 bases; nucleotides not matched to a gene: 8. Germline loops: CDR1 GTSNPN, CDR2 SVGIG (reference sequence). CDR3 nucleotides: TGTGCCTGGGAGGCGGGAGGAGAAAACAATGAGCAGTTCTTC. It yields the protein CAWEAGGENNEQFF.

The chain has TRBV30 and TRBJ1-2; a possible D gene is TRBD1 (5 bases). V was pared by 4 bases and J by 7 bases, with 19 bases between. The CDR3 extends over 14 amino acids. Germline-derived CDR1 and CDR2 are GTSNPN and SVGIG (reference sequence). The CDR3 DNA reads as TGTGCCTGGATTTATCGGGGCGGTTTCAGTGGCTACACCTTC. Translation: CAWIYRGGFSGYTF.

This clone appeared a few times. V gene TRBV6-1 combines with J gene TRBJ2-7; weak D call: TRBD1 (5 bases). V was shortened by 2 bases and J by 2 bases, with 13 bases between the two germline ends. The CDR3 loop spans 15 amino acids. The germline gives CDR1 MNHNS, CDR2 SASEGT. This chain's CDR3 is CASSETWQGTYEQYF. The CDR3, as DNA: TGTGCCAGCAGTGAAACGTGGCAGGGTACCTACGAGCAGTACTTC.

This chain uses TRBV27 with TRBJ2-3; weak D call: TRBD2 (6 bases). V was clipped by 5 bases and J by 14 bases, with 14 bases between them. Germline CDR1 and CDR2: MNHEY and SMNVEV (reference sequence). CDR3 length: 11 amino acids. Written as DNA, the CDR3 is TGTGCCAGCAGTGGGACTTGGACTGTGTATTTT. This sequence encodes CASSGTWTVYF.

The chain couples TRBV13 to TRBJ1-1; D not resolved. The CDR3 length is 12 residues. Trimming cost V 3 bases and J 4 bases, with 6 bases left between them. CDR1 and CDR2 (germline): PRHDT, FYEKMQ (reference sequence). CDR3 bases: TGTGCCAGCAGCTTTGGCGGCACTGAAGCTTTCTTT. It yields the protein CASSFGGTEAFF.

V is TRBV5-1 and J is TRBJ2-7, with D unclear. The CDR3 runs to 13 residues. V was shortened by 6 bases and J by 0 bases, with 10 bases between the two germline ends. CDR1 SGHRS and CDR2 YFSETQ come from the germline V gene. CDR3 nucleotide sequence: TGCGCCAGCAACGATCAGAGCTCCTACGAGCAGTACTTC. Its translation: CASNDQSSYEQYF. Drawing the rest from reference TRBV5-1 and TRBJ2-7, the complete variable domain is KAGVTQTPRYLIKTRGQQVTLSCSPISGHRSVSWYQQTPGQGLQFLFEYFSETQRNKGNFPGRFSGRQFSNSRSEMNVSTLELGDSALYLCASNDQSSYEQYFGPGTRLTVT.

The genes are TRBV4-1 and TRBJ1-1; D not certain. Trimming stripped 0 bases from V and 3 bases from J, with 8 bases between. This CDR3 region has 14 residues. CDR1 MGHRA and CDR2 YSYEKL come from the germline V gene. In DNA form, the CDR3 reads TGCGCCAGCAGCCAAGAGATGGAGGACACTGAAGCTTTCTTT. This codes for CASSQEMEDTEAFF.

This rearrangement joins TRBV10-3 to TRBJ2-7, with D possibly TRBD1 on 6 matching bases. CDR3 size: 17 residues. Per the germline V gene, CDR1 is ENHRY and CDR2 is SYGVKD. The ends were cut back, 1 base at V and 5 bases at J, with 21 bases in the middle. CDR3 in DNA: TGTGCCATCAGTGAGTGGGTCCGGGACACCGACCTAAACGAGCAGTACTTC. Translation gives CAISEWVRDTDLNEQYF.

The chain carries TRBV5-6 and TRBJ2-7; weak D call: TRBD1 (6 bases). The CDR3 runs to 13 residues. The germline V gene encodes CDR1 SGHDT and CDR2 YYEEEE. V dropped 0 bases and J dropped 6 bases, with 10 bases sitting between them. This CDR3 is CASSLGGGSEQYF. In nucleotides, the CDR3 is TGTGCCAGCAGCTTGGGAGGGGGATCCGAGCAGTACTTC.

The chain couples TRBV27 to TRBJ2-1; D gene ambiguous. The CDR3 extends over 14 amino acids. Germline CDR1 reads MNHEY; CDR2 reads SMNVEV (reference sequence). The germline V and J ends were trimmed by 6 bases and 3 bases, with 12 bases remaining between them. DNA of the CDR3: TGTGCCAGCAGCCGTACATTGAGCTACAATGAGCAGTTCTTC. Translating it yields CASSRTLSYNEQFF.

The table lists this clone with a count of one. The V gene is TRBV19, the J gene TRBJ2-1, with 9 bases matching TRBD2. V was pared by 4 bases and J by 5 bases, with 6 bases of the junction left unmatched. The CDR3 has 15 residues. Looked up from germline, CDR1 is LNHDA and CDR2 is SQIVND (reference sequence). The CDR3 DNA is TGTGCCAGTAGTAGTAGCGGGGGACAGAACAATGAGCAGTTCTTC. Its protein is CASSSSGGQNNEQFF.

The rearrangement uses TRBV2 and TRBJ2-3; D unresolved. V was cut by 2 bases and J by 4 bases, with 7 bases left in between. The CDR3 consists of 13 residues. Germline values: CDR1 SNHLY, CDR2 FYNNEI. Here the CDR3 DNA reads TGTGCCAGCAGTGAAACATATGCAGATACGCAGTATTTT. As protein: CASSETYADTQYF.

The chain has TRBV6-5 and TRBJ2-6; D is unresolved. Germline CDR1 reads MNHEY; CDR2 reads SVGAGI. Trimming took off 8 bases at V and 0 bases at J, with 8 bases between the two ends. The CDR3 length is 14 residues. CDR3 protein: CASRRYSGANVLTF. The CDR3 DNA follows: TGTGCCAGCCGCAGATACTCTGGGGCCAACGTCCTGACTTTC.

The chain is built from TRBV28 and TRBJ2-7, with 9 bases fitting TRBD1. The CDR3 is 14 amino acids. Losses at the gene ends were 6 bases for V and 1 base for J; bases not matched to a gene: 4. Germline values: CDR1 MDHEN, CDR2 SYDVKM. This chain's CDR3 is CASSQDRGSYEQYF. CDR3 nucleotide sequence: TGTGCCAGCAGCCAAGACAGGGGGTCCTACGAGCAGTACTTC.

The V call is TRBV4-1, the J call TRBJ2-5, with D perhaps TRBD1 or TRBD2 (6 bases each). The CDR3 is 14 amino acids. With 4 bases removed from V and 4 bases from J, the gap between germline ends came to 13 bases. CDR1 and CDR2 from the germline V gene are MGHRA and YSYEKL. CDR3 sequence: CASSPQGGGETQYF. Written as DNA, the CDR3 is TGCGCCAGCAGCCCACAAGGAGGGGGAGAGACCCAGTACTTC.

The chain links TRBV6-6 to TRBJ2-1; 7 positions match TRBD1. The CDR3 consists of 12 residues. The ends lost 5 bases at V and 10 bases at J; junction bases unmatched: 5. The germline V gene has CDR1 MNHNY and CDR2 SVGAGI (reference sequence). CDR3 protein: CASSPRQGEQFF. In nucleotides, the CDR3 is TGTGCCAGCAGTCCCAGACAGGGCGAGCAGTTCTTC.

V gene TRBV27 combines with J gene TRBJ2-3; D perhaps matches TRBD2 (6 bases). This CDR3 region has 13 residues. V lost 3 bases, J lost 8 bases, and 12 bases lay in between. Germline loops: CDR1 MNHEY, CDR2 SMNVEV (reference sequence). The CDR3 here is CASSFLGGSTQYF. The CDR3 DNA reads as TGTGCCAGCAGTTTCCTCGGGGGTAGTACGCAGTATTTT.

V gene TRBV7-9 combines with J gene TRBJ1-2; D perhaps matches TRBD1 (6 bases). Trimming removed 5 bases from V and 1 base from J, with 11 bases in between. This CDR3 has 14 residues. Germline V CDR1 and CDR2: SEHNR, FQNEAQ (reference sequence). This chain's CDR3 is CASSQTDSNYGYTF. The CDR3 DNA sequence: TGTGCCAGCAGCCAAACGGACAGTAACTATGGCTACACCTTC.